This TCR beta chain came from a study of cytomegalovirus exposure and HLA in healthy donors. Study outcomes and limitations: The analysis excluded some indistinguishable V segments, including TRBV6-2 and TRBV6-3.

Use of 60 Vbeta and 13 Jbeta primers characterized the PCR. Sequenced by immunoSEQ multiplex PCR; TCRdb stores in-frame clones only, minus some. There are 110,000 or so clones in the sample; roughly 76% occur only once, and 6.9% lies in the top ten. V lost 3 bases and J lost 4; bases outside the gene matches: 5. This CDR3 region has 15 residues. Germline-derived CDR1 and CDR2 are SGHRS and YFSETQ. Regarding this clone: What it binds is not known.

The sample taken for sequencing was PBMCs. The receptor was isolated from a man aged 25 to 40 in good health and CMV-seropositive. The genes are TRBV5-1 and TRBJ1-3, with TRBD1 matching 9 bases. The CDR3 is CASSSGQGSGNTIYF. The CDR3 region has the DNA TGCGCCAGCAGCTCCGGACAGGGGAGCGGAAACACCATATATTTT.